The 11 T cell receptor beta chains below were found in one sample sequenced in a study. TCRdb re-called the 5' RACE reads through MiXCR, storing one row per CDR3 protein. The table has about 64,000 distinct CDR3 sequences, around a fifth seen once. The sample consisted of memory CD4+ T cells sorted from a lymph node. Subset: memory CD4+ T cells, CD4+CD45RO+CD25-. These receptors came from a female donor with breast cancer.

This clonotype was counted only a few times. V gene TRBV6-2 or TRBV6-3 combines with J gene TRBJ1-4, with no clear D. V lost 7 bases, J lost 2 bases, and 11 bases lay in between. CDR3 size: 14 residues. Germline V gene data show CDR1 as MNHEY and CDR2 as SVGEGT. This CDR3 reads CASTRLATNEKLFF. Here the CDR3 DNA reads TGTGCCAGCACCCGGTTGGCCACTAATGAAAAACTGTTTTTT.

V gene TRBV14 combines with J gene TRBJ2-1; D is uncertain. The CDR3 has 17 amino acids. The V end lost 3 bases, the J end lost 0 bases, and 15 bases lay between the germline ends. Per germline, CDR1 SGHDN and CDR2 FVKESK. The CDR3 nucleotides are TGTGCCAGCAGCCAGGGCCTCGCGACCAGCTCCTACAATGAGCAGTTCTTC. This translates into CASSQGLATSSYNEQFF.

This clonotype was found once. The chain recombines TRBV12-2 with TRBJ2-1; the table's D call of TRBD2 was not tested on the DNA. TRBV12-2 is an annotated pseudogene. CDR3 length: 20 residues. The CDR3 loop is CASRLAAGTSGGGPHNEQFF. CDR3 DNA: TGTGCAAGTCGCTTAGCCGCGGGAACTAGCGGGGGGGGACCGCACAATGAGCAGTTCTTC.

The V gene is TRBV6-2 or TRBV6-3, the J gene TRBJ2-1, with D perhaps assigned TRBD1 or TRBD2 (5 bases each). V was pared by 5 bases and J by 10 bases, with 24 bases between. The CDR3 loop spans 16 amino acids. Germline CDR1 is MNHEY and CDR2 is SVGEGT. In nucleotides, the CDR3 is TGTGCCAGCAGTGGGTTCCCATCGGCACCAGGGAGCGAGCAGTTCTTC. Its protein is CASSGFPSAPGSEQFF.

V gene TRBV6-1 combines with J gene TRBJ2-3, with D tentatively TRBD2 (5 bases). V lost 7 bases, J lost 5 bases, and 7 bases lay in between. Germline V gene data show CDR1 as MNHNS and CDR2 as SASEGT. The CDR3 contains 11 residues. The CDR3 is CASTGKDTQYF. For the CDR3, the DNA is TGTGCCAGCACCGGGAAAGATACGCAGTATTTT.

The gene calls are TRBV7-8 and TRBJ1-4; D is possibly TRBD1 (6 bases). CDR3 length: 14 amino acids. The V gene lost 1 base and the J gene lost 8 bases, with 11 bases spanning the gap. Germline V gives CDR1 SGHVS, CDR2 FQNEAQ. CDR3 nucleotides: TGTGCCAGCAGCTTAGATACCGACAGGGAAAAACTGTTTTTT. As protein: CASSLDTDREKLFF.

This clonotype was observed at least ten times. This sequence joins TRBV7-9 and TRBJ2-3; perhaps D is TRBD1 or TRBD2 (5 bases each). The CDR3 has 14 amino acids. CDR1 and CDR2 from the germline V gene are SEHNR and FQNEAQ (reference sequence). V lost 1 base to trimming and J lost 0 bases, with 5 bases between them. CDR3 protein: CASSLGDSTDTQYF. CDR3 bases: TGTGCCAGCAGCTTAGGGGACAGCACAGATACGCAGTATTTT.

This clonotype was seen many times. V is TRBV20-1 and J is TRBJ1-3; D is undetermined. Trimming removed 0 bases from V and 0 bases from J, with 9 bases in between. Germline V gene data show CDR1 as DFQATT and CDR2 as SNEGSKA (reference sequence). This CDR3 is 15 amino acids long. Here the CDR3 reads CSARDRAYSGNTIYF. The CDR3 DNA reads as TGCAGTGCTAGAGATCGAGCTTACTCTGGAAACACCATATATTTT.

This clonotype has only a few counts. V usage is TRBV20-1 and J usage is TRBJ1-1; 7 nucleotides line up with TRBD1. The CDR3 spans 12 residues. J lost 4 bases, V lost 6 bases, and 5 bases had no gene match. Germline V gene lookup returns CDR1 DFQATT and CDR2 SNEGSKA (reference sequence). In DNA, the CDR3 is TGCAGTGCCAAACAGGGGACCACTGAAGCTTTCTTT. Amino acids: CSAKQGTTEAFF.

In this sample, this clonotype turned up many times. This rearrangement joins TRBV24-1 to TRBJ2-7; D might be TRBD1 (6 bases). From germline, CDR1 is KGHDR and CDR2 SFDVKD. The CDR3 consists of 14 residues. V was trimmed by 4 bases and J by 2 bases, leaving 11 bases between them. The CDR3 here is CATSDQGKAYEQYF. The CDR3 bases are TGTGCCACCAGTGACCAGGGGAAAGCCTACGAGCAGTACTTC.

The genes are TRBV27 and TRBJ2-7; TRBD2 agrees at 9 bases. V was pared by 6 bases and J by 2 bases, with 2 bases of the junction left unmatched. Germline assignment: CDR1 MNHEY and CDR2 SMNVEV (reference sequence). The CDR3 sequence is 13 residues long. CDR3 in amino acids: CASRTSGPYEQYF. CDR3 DNA sequence: TGTGCCAGCAGGACTAGCGGCCCCTACGAGCAGTACTTC.